The TCR beta chain described here comes from a study of blood T cell repertoires in COVID-19. Study-level background: Italy, Spain and the United States were the sources of the convalescent and acute COVID-19 samples. The analysed material was cDNA or gDNA that came from T cells, B-cell-depleted T cells, or PBMCs.

The CDR3 covers 14 residues. The germline CDR1 and CDR2 sequences are SGHNT and YENEEA. V shed 5 bases, J shed 4 bases, and the junction held 4 bases outside the gene matches. The assay was immunoSEQ multiplex PCR, and TCRdb's table has in-frame clones only and misses some. The sample lists about 87,000 clones; about four fifths were seen once. The sequence was obtained from an older woman with acute or convalescent COVID-19. The chain is built from TRBV11-3 and TRBJ2-5; 10 nucleotides line up with TRBD2. Material for sequencing was peripheral blood. The CDR3 bases are TGTGCCAGCAGCGCCTCTAGCGGGAGAGAGACCCAGTACTTC. Its protein is CASSASSGRETQYF.